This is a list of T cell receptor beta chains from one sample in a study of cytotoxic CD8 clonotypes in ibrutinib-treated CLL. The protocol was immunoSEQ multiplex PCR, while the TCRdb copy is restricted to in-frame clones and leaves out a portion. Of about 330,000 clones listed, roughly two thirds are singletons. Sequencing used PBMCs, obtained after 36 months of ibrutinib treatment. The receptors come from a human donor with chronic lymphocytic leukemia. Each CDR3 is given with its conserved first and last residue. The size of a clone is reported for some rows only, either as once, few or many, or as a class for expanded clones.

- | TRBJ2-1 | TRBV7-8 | CASSLGGTYNEQFF
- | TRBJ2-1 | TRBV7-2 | CASSLALLDNEQFF
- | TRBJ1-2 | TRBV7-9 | CASSPGGSGRGGYTF
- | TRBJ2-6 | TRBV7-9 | CASSLKTGHSSGANVLTF
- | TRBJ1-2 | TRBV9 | CASSVLASGEGYTF
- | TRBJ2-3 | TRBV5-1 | CASRGLAGVGDTQYF
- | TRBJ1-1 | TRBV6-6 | CASSLGTQKGREAFF
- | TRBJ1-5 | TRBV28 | CASSLWTITSNQPQHF
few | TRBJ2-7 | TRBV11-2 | CASSLDPGGYYEQYF
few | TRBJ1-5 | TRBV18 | CASSPAGGGNQPQHF
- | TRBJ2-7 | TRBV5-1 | CASSLGLASEQYF
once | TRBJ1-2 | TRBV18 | CASSPGTAVGYTF
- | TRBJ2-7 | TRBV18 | CASSPNRGPYEQYF
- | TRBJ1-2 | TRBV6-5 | CASSYSPTWGSVTF
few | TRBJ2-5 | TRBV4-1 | CASSQLGVGVETQYF
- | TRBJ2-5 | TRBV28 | CASSLLTAETQYF
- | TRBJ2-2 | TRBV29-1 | CSAVLAYDTGELFF
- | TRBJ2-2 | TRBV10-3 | CATRGTVSTGELFF
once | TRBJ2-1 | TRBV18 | CASSPSPSGAGQFF
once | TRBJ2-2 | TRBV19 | CASTTAGRGYPGELFF
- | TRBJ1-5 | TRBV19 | CASNPRNQPQHF
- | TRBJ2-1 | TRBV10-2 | CASSAEVVFNEQFF
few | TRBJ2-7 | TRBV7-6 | CASSSSTASYEQYF
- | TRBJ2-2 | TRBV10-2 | CASSVGSGRGGELFF
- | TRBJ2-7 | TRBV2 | CASSEAGISSGSSYEQYF
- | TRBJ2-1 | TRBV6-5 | CASSYGGSGSYNEQFF
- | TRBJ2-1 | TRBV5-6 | CASSLGLAGEWSYNEQFF
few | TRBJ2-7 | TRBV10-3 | CAISASDSYEQYF
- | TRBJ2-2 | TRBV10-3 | CAIAGAGELFF
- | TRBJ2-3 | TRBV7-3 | CASSFRGTPDTQYF
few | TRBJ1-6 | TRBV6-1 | CASSDHWGRGSNSPLHF
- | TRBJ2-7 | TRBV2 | CAGKQGRGSYEQYF
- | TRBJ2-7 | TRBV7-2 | CASSLVVGVTYEQYF
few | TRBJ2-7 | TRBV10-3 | CAISGGFSYEQYF
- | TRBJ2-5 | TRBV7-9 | CASSSNDFGETQYF
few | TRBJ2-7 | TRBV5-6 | CASSPGPGAVEQYF
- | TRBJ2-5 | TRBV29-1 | CSVSRLEYQETQYF
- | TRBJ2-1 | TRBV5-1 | CASSLWGLAGVRYNEQFF
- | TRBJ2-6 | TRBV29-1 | CSAGNSGANVLTF
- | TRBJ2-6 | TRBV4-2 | CASSQGSDRVLTGANVLTF
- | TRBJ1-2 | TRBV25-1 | CASSEYIGGNYYGYTF
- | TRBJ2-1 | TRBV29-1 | CSVGGDRGWGEQFF
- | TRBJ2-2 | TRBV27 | CASSPRVWPLTGELFF
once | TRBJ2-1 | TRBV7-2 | CASTQLAGASYNEQFF
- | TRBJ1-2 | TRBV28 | CASRPGELWGYTF
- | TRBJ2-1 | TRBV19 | CASTRSGSSYNEQFF
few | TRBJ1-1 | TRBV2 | CASKFGGGSTEAFF
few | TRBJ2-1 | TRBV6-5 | CASFPTGAPSNEQFF
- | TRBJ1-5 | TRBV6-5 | CASSYGQALQPQHF
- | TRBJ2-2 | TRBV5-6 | CASSQLTEPTGELFF